The 14 T cell receptor beta chains listed next were all sequenced from one sample in a study of blood T cells in healthy people across ages. A second roughly 7 to 11 cycle PCR used barcoded and J-beta primers. Each CDR3 protein is one row after TCRdb ran MiXCR on the 5' RACE reads. The table shows roughly 640,000 distinct CDR3 sequences, with roughly 31% occurring only once. The sample taken for sequencing was blood. The receptors come from a woman at least 80 years old in good health.

V usage is TRBV7-2 and J usage is TRBJ2-3; D possibly corresponds to TRBD2 (6 bases). Germline V gene sequence: CDR1 SGHTA, CDR2 FQGNSA. This CDR3 is 14 amino acids long. Trimming cost V 3 bases and J 6 bases, with 13 bases left between them. CDR3: CASSLAGGEDTQYF. CDR3 in DNA: TGTGCCAGCAGCTTGGCCGGCGGGGAGGATACGCAGTATTTT.

The rearrangement uses TRBV27 and TRBJ2-4, with D perhaps being TRBD1 or TRBD2 (5 bases each). The assigned J gene may be wrong: the sequence end matches TRBJ2-5 better. Germline values: CDR1 MNHEY, CDR2 SMNVEV (reference sequence). The CDR3 length is 15 residues. The CDR3 reads CASSLGPGRGETQYF. In DNA, the CDR3 is TGTGCCAGCAGTTTAGGGCCAGGGCGAGGGGAGACCCAGTACTTC.

The chain uses TRBV5-1 and TRBJ2-7, with 12 bases matching TRBD2. CDR1 and CDR2 from the germline V gene are SGHRS and YFSETQ. J was trimmed by 0 bases and V by 3 bases; bases with no gene match: 4. The CDR3 extends over 16 amino acids. CDR3 amino acids: CASSSPGLAGSYEQYF. The CDR3 DNA is TGCGCCAGCAGCTCGCCGGGACTAGCGGGCTCCTACGAGCAGTACTTC.

This clonotype was counted between two and nine times. V gene TRBV7-2 combines with J gene TRBJ2-5; 9 bases agree with TRBD2. Losses at the gene ends were 2 bases for V and 5 bases for J; bases not matched to a gene: 15. CDR3 length: 18 amino acids. Germline CDR1 is SGHTA and CDR2 is FQGNSA. Written as DNA, the CDR3 is TGTGCCAGCAGCTTATATGGCCGGGGGCGGCGGGGGGGGGAGACCCAGTACTTC. Translation: CASSLYGRGRRGGETQYF.

The rearrangement links TRBV7-9 to TRBJ2-5, with a weak D call TRBD1 (6 bases). The J call is doubtful: the DNA matches TRBJ2-7 better. The CDR3 is 15 amino acids. Germline CDR1 and CDR2: SEHNR and FQNEAQ (reference sequence). The CDR3 DNA is TGTGCCAGCAGCTTACAGGGACACCTGACCTACGAGCAGTACTTC. Amino acids: CASSLQGHLTYEQYF.

This clonotype was counted many times. V and J are TRBV29-1 and TRBJ2-5; a possible D gene is TRBD1 (6 bases). V gave up 3 bases and J gave up 5 bases, with 19 bases separating them. Germline V gene sequence: CDR1 SQVTM, CDR2 ANQGSEA. CDR3 length: 15 residues. In DNA, the CDR3 is TGCAGCGTTGACGCGCCCGACAGGCCAGGGGAGACCCAGTACTTC. It translates to CSVDAPDRPGETQYF.

Note on this clonotype: Possible read error: a much larger clone is one base away. The V call is TRBV6-5, the J call TRBJ1-2, with TRBD1 identical over 7 bases. Germline CDR1 reads MNHEY; CDR2 reads SVGAGI. The CDR3 totals 19 residues. CDR3 coding DNA: TGTGCCAACAGTTACTCGGCTTGGGACAGATTCACTCTTAACTATGGCTACACCTTC. Translating it yields CANSYSAWDRFTLNYGYTF.

This clonotype appeared many times. The DNA of the CDR3 is TGCGCCAGCAGCTTGGCGACACAGAACACTGAAGCTTTCTTT. It translates to CASSLATQNTEAFF. The chain carries TRBV5-1 and TRBJ1-1; D gene uncertain. Per the germline V gene, CDR1 is SGHRS and CDR2 is YFSETQ. The CDR3 sequence is 14 residues long. V was pared by 0 bases and J by 1 base, with 7 bases between.

This clonotype came up once. A clone one base away is much larger, so this may be a read error. The chain recombines TRBV5-1 with TRBJ1-1; D not resolved. This CDR3 contains 13 residues. Germline V gene sequence: CDR1 SGHRS, CDR2 YFSETQ. V was trimmed by 7 bases and J by 4 bases, leaving 14 bases between them. For the CDR3, the DNA is TGCGCCAGCGGCCTTCGAGGGAGCACTGAAGCTTTCTTT. It specifies CASGLRGSTEAFF.

V is TRBV6-1 and J is TRBJ1-5; 7 nucleotides line up with TRBD1. V was pared by 3 bases and J by 11 bases, with 4 bases of the junction left unmatched. This CDR3 is built from 12 residues. Germline V gene sequence: CDR1 MNHNS, CDR2 SASEGT. The CDR3 sequence is CASSDIQGAQHF. The CDR3, as DNA: TGTGCCAGCAGTGACATCCAGGGGGCCCAGCATTTT.

This clonotype was detected a few times. The CDR3 region is CASSQGTGREGFGYTF. The CDR3 DNA follows: TGTGCCAGCAGCCAGGGGACAGGGCGGGAAGGGTTTGGCTACACCTTC. The chain employs TRBV6-6 and TRBJ1-2, with 9 bases lining up with TRBD1. This CDR3 has 16 amino acids. V gave up 6 bases and J gave up 7 bases; unmatched junction bases: 15. Germline V gene lookup returns CDR1 MNHNY and CDR2 SVGAGI (reference sequence).

This chain joins TRBV20-1 and TRBJ1-2; TRBD1 agrees at 9 bases. There are 18 residues in the CDR3. Germline V CDR1 and CDR2: DFQATT, SNEGSKA (reference sequence). The junction had 15 bases not matched to a gene; V was cut back by 3 bases and J by 1 base. The CDR3 DNA is TGCAGTGCTAGTACCAGGACAGGGGCCTTTCTCTTTAACTATGGCTACACCTTC. It is translated as CSASTRTGAFLFNYGYTF.

This clonotype was seen many times. The chain combines TRBV3-1 with TRBJ2-4, with D perhaps matching TRBD1 (6 bases). Germline-derived CDR1 and CDR2 are LGHDT and YNNKEL (reference sequence). The length of the CDR3 is 18 residues. Trimming stripped 2 bases from V and 0 bases from J, with 17 bases between. CDR3 DNA sequence: TGTGCCAGCAGCCAATTCCCTGGACAGTTTCTAGCCAAAAACATTCAGTACTTC. This gives the protein CASSQFPGQFLAKNIQYF.

As concerns this clonotype: A single base separates this from a much larger clone, so it may be a read error. This rearrangement joins TRBV7-2 to TRBJ2-5; weak D call: TRBD2 (6 bases). Germline V gives CDR1 SGHTA, CDR2 FQGNSA. This CDR3 has 11 amino acids. The DNA of the CDR3 is TGTGCCTGCAGCATCAGGGAGGCCCAGTACTTC. It encodes CACSIREAQYF.